This is a list of T cell receptor beta chains from one sample in a study of blood T cell repertoires in COVID-19. Clones were sequenced by immunoSEQ multiplex PCR, and TCRdb holds only the in-frame ones, with some missing. The sample has 45,000 to 55,000 clones; about nine tenths are singletons. The sample comprised peripheral blood. Receptors were obtained from a human donor in a cohort sampled during active COVID-19. Both conserved end residues are part of each CDR3. D genes are given only for firm matches. Rows give clone size only sometimes, using once, few, many, or a class for an expanded clone.

d_call	v_call	clone_size	j_call	cdr3_length	cdr3_aa	cdr3_nt
NA	TRBV5-1	once	TRBJ2-3	15	CASSLGGLSTDTQYF	TGCGCCAGCAGCTTGGGTGGGCTTAGCACAGATACGCAGTATTTT
NA	TRBV9	NA	TRBJ2-4	15	CASSVGTSTKNIQYF	TGTGCCAGCAGCGTGGGCACGTCAACAAAAAACATTCAGTACTTC
NA	TRBV5-6	NA	TRBJ2-7	12	CASSGGTQRPYF	TGTGCCAGCAGCGGCGGGACCCAGCGGCCGTACTTC
NA	TRBV19	once	TRBJ2-5	13	CASSWAGQETQYF	TGTGCCAGTAGTTGGGCAGGGCAAGAGACCCAGTACTTC
TRBD1	TRBV15	few	TRBJ1-6	17	CATSRDRATGGRSPLHF	TGTGCCACCAGCAGAGATAGGGCAACAGGGGGTAGGTCACCCCTCCACTTT
NA	TRBV28	NA	TRBJ1-5	15	CASSSAQDSNQPQHF	TGTGCCAGCAGCTCCGCGCAGGATAGCAATCAGCCCCAGCATTTT
NA	TRBV29-1	NA	TRBJ1-1	15	CSVIPLKDSNTEAFF	TGCAGCGTTATACCTCTTAAGGACTCGAACACTGAAGCTTTCTTT
TRBD1	TRBV3-1/TRBV3-2	once	TRBJ2-1	17	CASSQLLGRGRHNEQFF	TGTGCCAGCAGCCAACTCCTGGGAAGGGGGCGTCACAATGAGCAGTTCTTC
NA	TRBV2	NA	TRBJ1-1	13	CASRVGLNTEAFF	TGTGCCAGCAGGGTAGGACTCAACACTGAAGCTTTCTTT
NA	TRBV24-1	NA	TRBJ1-2	14	CATSVGGGDYGYTF	TGTGCCACCTCAGTTGGGGGAGGCGACTATGGCTACACCTTC
TRBD1	TRBV18	NA	TRBJ2-7	15	CASSTQGVITYEQYF	TGTGCCAGCTCAACACAGGGGGTCATTACCTACGAGCAGTACTTC
TRBD1	TRBV5-5	NA	TRBJ2-1	15	CASSFETGGYNEQFF	TGTGCCAGCAGCTTTGAGACAGGGGGGTATAATGAGCAGTTCTTC
NA	TRBV5-6	NA	TRBJ2-6	14	CASRMRSGANVLTF	TGTGCCAGCAGGATGCGCTCTGGGGCCAACGTCCTGACTTTC
NA	TRBV13	NA	TRBJ2-2	17	CASSLAVPRGNTGELFF	TGTGCCAGCAGCTTAGCCGTTCCTCGGGGGAACACCGGGGAGCTGTTTTTT
NA	TRBV28	NA	TRBJ2-1	17	CASREWLRLDIYNEQFF	TGTGCCAGCAGAGAGTGGTTACGACTAGATATCTACAATGAGCAGTTCTTC
NA	TRBV18	few	TRBJ1-5	13	CASSPNSNQPQHF	TGTGCCAGCTCACCCAATAGCAATCAGCCCCAGCATTTT
NA	TRBV7-8	NA	TRBJ2-1	15	CASSLNPGTSNEQFF	TGTGCCAGCAGCTTAAATCCGGGGACTTCCAATGAGCAGTTCTTC
NA	TRBV3-1/TRBV3-2	NA	TRBJ2-1	14	CASSQGRSSLEQFF	TGTGCCAGCAGCCAAGGTCGCTCTAGCCTGGAGCAGTTCTTC
TRBD2	TRBV5-1	NA	TRBJ2-2	16	CASTGTSGRVTGELFF	TGCGCCAGCACGGGGACTAGCGGGAGAGTCACCGGGGAGCTGTTTTTT